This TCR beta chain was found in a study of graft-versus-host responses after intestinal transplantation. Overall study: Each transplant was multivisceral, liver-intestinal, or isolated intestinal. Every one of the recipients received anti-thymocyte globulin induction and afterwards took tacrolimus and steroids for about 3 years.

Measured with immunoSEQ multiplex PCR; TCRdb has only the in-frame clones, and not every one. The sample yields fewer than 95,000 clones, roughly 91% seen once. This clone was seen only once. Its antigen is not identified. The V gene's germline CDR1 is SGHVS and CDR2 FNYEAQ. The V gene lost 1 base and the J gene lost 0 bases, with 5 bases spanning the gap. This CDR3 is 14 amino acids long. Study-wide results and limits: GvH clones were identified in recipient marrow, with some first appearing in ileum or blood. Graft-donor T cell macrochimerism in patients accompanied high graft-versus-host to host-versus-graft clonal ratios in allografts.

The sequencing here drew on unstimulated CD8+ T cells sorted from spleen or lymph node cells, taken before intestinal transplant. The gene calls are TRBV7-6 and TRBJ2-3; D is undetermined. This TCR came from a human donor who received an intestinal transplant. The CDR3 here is CASSLVTSTDTQYF. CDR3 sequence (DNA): TGTGCCAGCAGCTTAGTCACTAGCACAGATACGCAGTATTTT. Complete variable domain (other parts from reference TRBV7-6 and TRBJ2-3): GAGVSQSPRYKVTKRGQDVALRCDPISGHVSLYWYRQALGQGPEFLTYFNYEAQQDKSGLPNDRFSAERPEGSISTLTIQRTEQRDSAMYRCASSLVTSTDTQYFGPGTRLTVL.